This T cell receptor (beta chain) was documented in a study of shared clonotypes between healthy human individuals. With regard to this clone: As yet, its antigen is unknown. Other DNA sequences in this specimen translate into the identical CDR3.

V was cut by 6 bases and J by 3 bases, with 9 bases left in between. The germline gives CDR1 DFQATT, CDR2 SNEGSKA (reference sequence). This CDR3 is built from 11 residues. Study-wide results and caveats: In contrast to clonotypes shared by all four donors, non-shared clonotypes had lower generation probabilities.

A CD45RA+ naive subset and a CD45RA-negative memory subset were split from CD4+ cells. Every subset's genomic DNA went evenly onto several immunoSEQ plates. Sequenced by immunoSEQ multiplex PCR; TCRdb stores in-frame clones only, minus some. Of around 2.1 million clones listed, approximately 94% were seen once; the top ten hold 0.1% to 0.15%. The TCR comes from a man younger than 35 in good health. This chain connects TRBV20-1 to TRBJ2-7; D possibly matches TRBD1 or TRBD2 (5 bases each). The sequencing sample was made of naive CD4+ T cells sorted from blood. Subset meaning: CD45RA+ positively selected. CDR3: CSAKGSYEQYF. The DNA of the CDR3 is TGCAGTGCGAAGGGGAGCTACGAGCAGTACTTC.